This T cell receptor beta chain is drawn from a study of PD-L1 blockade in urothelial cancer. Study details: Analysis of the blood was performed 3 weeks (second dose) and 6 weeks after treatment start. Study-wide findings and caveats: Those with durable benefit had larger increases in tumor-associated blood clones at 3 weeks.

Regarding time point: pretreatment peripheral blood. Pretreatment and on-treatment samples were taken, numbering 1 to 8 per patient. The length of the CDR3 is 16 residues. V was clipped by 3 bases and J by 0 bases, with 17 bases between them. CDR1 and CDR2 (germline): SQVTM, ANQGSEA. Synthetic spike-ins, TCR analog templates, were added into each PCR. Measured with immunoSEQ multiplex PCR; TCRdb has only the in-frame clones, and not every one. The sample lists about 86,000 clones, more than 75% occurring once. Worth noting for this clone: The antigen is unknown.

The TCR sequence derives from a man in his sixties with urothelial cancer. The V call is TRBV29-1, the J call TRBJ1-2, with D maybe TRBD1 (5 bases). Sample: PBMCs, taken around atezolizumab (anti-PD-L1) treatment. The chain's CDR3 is CSVDGIGAAPNYGYTF. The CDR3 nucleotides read TGCAGCGTTGATGGGATAGGGGCCGCCCCTAACTATGGCTACACCTTC.